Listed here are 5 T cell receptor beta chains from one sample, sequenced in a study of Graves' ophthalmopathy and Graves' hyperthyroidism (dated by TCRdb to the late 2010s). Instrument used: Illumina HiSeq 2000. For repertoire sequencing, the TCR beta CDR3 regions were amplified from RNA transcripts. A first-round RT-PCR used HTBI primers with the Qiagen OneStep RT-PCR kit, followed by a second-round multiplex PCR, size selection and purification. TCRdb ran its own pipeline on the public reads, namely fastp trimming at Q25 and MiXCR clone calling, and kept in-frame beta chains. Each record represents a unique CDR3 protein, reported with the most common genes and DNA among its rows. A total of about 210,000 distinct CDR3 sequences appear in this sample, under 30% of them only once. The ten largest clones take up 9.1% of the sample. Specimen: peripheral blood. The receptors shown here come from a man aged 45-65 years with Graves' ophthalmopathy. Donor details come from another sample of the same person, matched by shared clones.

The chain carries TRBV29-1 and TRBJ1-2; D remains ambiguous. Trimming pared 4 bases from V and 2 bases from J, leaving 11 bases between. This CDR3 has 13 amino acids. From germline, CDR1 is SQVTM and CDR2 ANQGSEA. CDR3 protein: CSVGAGINYGYTF. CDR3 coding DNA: TGCAGCGTTGGGGCAGGTATCAACTATGGCTACACCTTC.

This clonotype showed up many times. CDR3 amino acids: CASSPSLAPWTQYF. The CDR3 DNA reads TGTGCCAGCAGTCCCAGTTTGGCTCCCTGGACCCAGTACTTC. V and J are TRBV28 and TRBJ2-5; D is unresolved. The V gene's germline CDR1 is MDHEN and CDR2 SYDVKM. V lost 5 bases and J lost 7, with 17 bases in between. CDR3 length: 14 residues.

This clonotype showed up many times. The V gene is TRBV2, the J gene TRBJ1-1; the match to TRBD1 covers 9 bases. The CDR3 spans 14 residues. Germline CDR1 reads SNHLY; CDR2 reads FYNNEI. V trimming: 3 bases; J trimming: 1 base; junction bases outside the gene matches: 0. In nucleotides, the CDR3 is TGTGCCAGCAGTGAGACAGGGGGGAACACTGAAGCTTTCTTT. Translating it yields CASSETGGNTEAFF.

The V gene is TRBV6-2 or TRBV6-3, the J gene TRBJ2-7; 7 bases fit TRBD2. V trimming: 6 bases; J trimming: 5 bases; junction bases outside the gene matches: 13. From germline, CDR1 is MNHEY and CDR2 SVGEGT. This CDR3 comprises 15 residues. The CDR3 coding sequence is TGTGCCAGCAGAGTGGCGGGGCTAGCGGTCCACGAGCAGTACTTC. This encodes CASRVAGLAVHEQYF.

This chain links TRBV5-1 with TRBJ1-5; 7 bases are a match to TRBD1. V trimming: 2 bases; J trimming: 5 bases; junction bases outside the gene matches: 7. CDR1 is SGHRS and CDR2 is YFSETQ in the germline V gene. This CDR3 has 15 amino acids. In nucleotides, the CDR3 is TGCGCCAGCAGCTTATGGGGGACAGCTGATCAGCCCCAGCATTTT. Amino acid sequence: CASSLWGTADQPQHF.